The present TCR beta chain was sequenced within a study of cytomegalovirus exposure and HLA in healthy donors. Looked up from germline, CDR1 is SGHTA and CDR2 is FQGNSA. Trimming took 5 bases from V and 4 from J; bases not matched to a gene: 2. The CDR3 is 13 amino acids. Using immunoSEQ multiplex PCR, the repertoire was profiled, and TCRdb retains in-frame clones only, with some absent. The table has some 170,000 clones, around 88% seen once; the top ten hold about 2.2%. The receptor was isolated from a woman aged 18-35 years in good health and CMV-seronegative. The sample comprised PBMCs. V and J are TRBV7-2 and TRBJ2-1; 7 bases fit TRBD2. CDR3 in DNA: TGTGCCAGCAGCCTTAGCGGGTACAATGAGCAGTTCTTC. It translates to CASSLSGYNEQFF.